Listed below are T cell receptor beta chains from one sample, sequenced in a study of shared clonotypes between healthy human individuals. The assay was immunoSEQ multiplex PCR, and TCRdb's table has in-frame clones only and misses some. The sample records about 2.1 million clones, approximately 92% being singletons. The sample was naive CD8+ T cells from PBMCs. The receptors stem from a man between 18 and 35 years old in good health. Some clones in this sample may be carry-over from other donors' samples. CDR3s include the opening cysteine and the closing phenylalanine or tryptophan. The D gene is left open where the match is weak. The size of a clone is reported for some rows only, either as once, few or many, or as a class for expanded clones.

DNA	CDR3	V	J	size	D	length
TGTGCCAGCAGTGGGCTAGCGGAAAACACCGGGGAGCTGTTTTTT	CASSGLAENTGELFF	TRBV2	TRBJ2-2	-	TRBD2	15
TGTGCCATCAGTTCAGAGACAGCAACTGGAAACACCATATATTTT	CAISSETATGNTIYF	TRBV10-3	TRBJ1-3	-	-	15
TGTGCCAGCAGCCCGGGACACACAAACACTGAAGCTTTCTTT	CASSPGHTNTEAFF	TRBV7-3	TRBJ1-1	-	-	14
TGCGCCAGCAGCCAGCGACAGGGCGGGCGCAATCAGCCCCAGCATTTT	CASSQRQGGRNQPQHF	TRBV4-1	TRBJ1-5	once	TRBD1	16
TGTGCCAGCAGCCAACCGGGACAATACAATGAGCAGTTCTTC	CASSQPGQYNEQFF	TRBV4-2	TRBJ2-1	-	-	14
TGTGCCAGCCGTCTGTGGCCAGGGGAGACCTACGAGCAGTACTTC	CASRLWPGETYEQYF	TRBV28	TRBJ2-7	-	-	15
TGTGCCACCCTGGACAGGCATCGCACAGATACGCAGTATTTT	CATLDRHRTDTQYF	TRBV6-5	TRBJ2-3	-	TRBD1	14
TGTGCCAGCAGTTTTAGCGGCTCCTACGAGCAGTACTTC	CASSFSGSYEQYF	TRBV28	TRBJ2-7	-	-	13
TGTGCCATCAGTGAGTCGTCGGACGAGCAGTACTTC	CAISESSDEQYF	TRBV10-3	TRBJ2-7	-	-	12
TGTGCCAGCAGGGGTAGAGACAATGAGCAGTTCTTC	CASRGRDNEQFF	TRBV2	TRBJ2-1	-	-	12
TGTGCCAGCAAAGGCATCGGGACGAACCCCCCCAATGAGCAGTTCTTC	CASKGIGTNPPNEQFF	TRBV2	TRBJ2-1	-	-	16
TGTGCCAGCAGCGAAACAGGTTACGAGCAGTACTTC	CASSETGYEQYF	TRBV27	TRBJ2-7	-	-	12
TGCGCCAGCAGCCAAGTATGGACAGGGGACACTGAAGCTTTCTTT	CASSQVWTGDTEAFF	TRBV4-3	TRBJ1-1	-	TRBD1	15
TGCAGCGTGGGGGGTCTAGCGGCCTACAATGAGCAGTTCTTC	CSVGGLAAYNEQFF	TRBV29-1	TRBJ2-1	-	TRBD2	14
TGTGCCAGCAGCTTAGGCCCCGGGACAGGGGACAATGAGCAGTTCTTC	CASSLGPGTGDNEQFF	TRBV11-2	TRBJ2-1	-	TRBD1	16
TGTGCCAGCAGTGAACCGACAGGGGGGTATGAAAAACTGTTTTTT	CASSEPTGGYEKLFF	TRBV25-1	TRBJ1-4	-	TRBD1	15
TGTGCCAGCAGCTTTGGACTAGGGGTCTCCTACGAGCAGTACTTC	CASSFGLGVSYEQYF	TRBV11-2	TRBJ2-7	once	TRBD2	15
TGTGCCAGCAGCTTAGGCCCAGCGGGAGAGGAGGAGACCCAGTACTTC	CASSLGPAGEEETQYF	TRBV7-3	TRBJ2-5	-	TRBD2	16
TGTGCCAGCAGTTTTTCGAGGGAGGACTCCTACGAGCAGTACTTC	CASSFSREDSYEQYF	TRBV28	TRBJ2-7	-	-	15
TGTGCCAGCAGCCCTGGGCTGAACACTGAAGCTTTCTTT	CASSPGLNTEAFF	TRBV5-4	TRBJ1-1	-	-	13
TGTGCCAGCAGCTCAAGGGCCCTACCCGGGCATAATGAAAAACTGTTTTTT	CASSSRALPGHNEKLFF	TRBV7-8	TRBJ1-4	-	-	17
TGTGCCAGCAGTTTAACTCCGGGACAGGCTGCAAATTTTTACAATGAGCAGTTCTTC	CASSLTPGQAANFYNEQFF	TRBV28	TRBJ2-1	-	TRBD1	19
TGTGCCAGCCGTGGACAGGGTGGTCAGCCCCAGCATTTT	CASRGQGGQPQHF	TRBV27	TRBJ1-5	once	TRBD1	13
TGTGCCAGCGGACTAGCGAGCACCGGGGAGCTGTTTTTT	CASGLASTGELFF	TRBV7-7	TRBJ2-2	-	TRBD2	13
TGTGCCATTACACGGGGCAGATCTTTGGGGGACGAGCAGTACTTC	CAITRGRSLGDEQYF	TRBV28	TRBJ2-7	-	-	15
TGCAGTGCGCCCGGGGGCACTGAAGCTTTCTTT	CSAPGGTEAFF	TRBV20-1	TRBJ1-1	few	-	11
TGTGCCACCAGCAGAGCCCCGGGGGTCAATCAGCCCCAGCATTTT	CATSRAPGVNQPQHF	TRBV15	TRBJ1-5	-	-	15
TGCAGCGTTACAATCGGGACGGCGGGTGGCTACACCTTC	CSVTIGTAGGYTF	TRBV29-1	TRBJ1-2	-	-	13
TGTGCCAGCAGTCTCCTGGGGCCGAGCGGGAATGAAAAACTGTTTTTT	CASSLLGPSGNEKLFF	TRBV27	TRBJ1-4	-	-	16
TGTGCCAGCAGCTTAGCGTTGGCCCAAACGAACACCGGGGAGCTGTTTTTT	CASSLALAQTNTGELFF	TRBV7-8	TRBJ2-2	-	-	17
TGTGCCAGAAGCCCCGGACTAGCGGGAGGCCCCAAAAACATTCAGTACTTC	CARSPGLAGGPKNIQYF	TRBV5-3	TRBJ2-4	-	TRBD2	17
TGTGCCAGCAGCCTTATAGGACGGGGTGAAGCTTTCTTT	CASSLIGRGEAFF	TRBV11-3	TRBJ1-1	once	-	13
TGTGCCAGCAGTTACTCACTAATGGAAGACTACGAGCAGTACTTC	CASSYSLMEDYEQYF	TRBV6-5	TRBJ2-7	-	-	15
TGTGCCAGCAGTTCTTACAGGGAGGACTCCTACGAGCAGTACTTC	CASSSYREDSYEQYF	TRBV27	TRBJ2-7	-	-	15
TGCAGCGTTGCTCGGGAAGGTCCGGGCGAGCAGTACTTC	CSVAREGPGEQYF	TRBV29-1	TRBJ2-7	-	-	13
TGTGCCAGCAGTTTATCGAGAGGGGGGGGGAATACGCAGTATTTT	CASSLSRGGGNTQYF	TRBV27	TRBJ2-3	-	-	15
TGTGCCAGTAGTATGGGAGGGTACCCCGGGGAGCTGTTTTTT	CASSMGGYPGELFF	TRBV19	TRBJ2-2	-	TRBD2	14
TGTGCCAGCAGCTTAGGCCGCACCGCTCACCCCCAGCATTTT	CASSLGRTAHPQHF	TRBV13	TRBJ1-5	few	-	14
TGTGCCAGCAGCGTAGAGGGCAGGAGCTCCTACGAGCAGTACTTC	CASSVEGRSSYEQYF	TRBV9	TRBJ2-7	-	-	15
TGTGCCAGCAGTTTGGTGGGGTATGTCACCTTC	CASSLVGYVTF	TRBV28	TRBJ1-2	-	-	11
TGTGCCAGTAGTTCCGAGGACAGATCAAATGAAAAACTGTTTTTT	CASSSEDRSNEKLFF	TRBV19	TRBJ1-4	-	-	15
TGTGCCAGCAGCCTACCGGTACAACCCGAGGAGCAGCAGTTCTTC	CASSLPVQPEEQQFF	TRBV4-2	TRBJ2-1	-	-	15
TGTGCCAGCAGCTTAGCCCCGGGAAGAAACTATGGCTACACCTTC	CASSLAPGRNYGYTF	TRBV7-9	TRBJ1-2	-	-	15
TGTGCCAGCAGCCTGGGGGGACCCCGGCGGGCTGAAGCTTTCTTT	CASSLGGPRRAEAFF	TRBV5-6	TRBJ1-1	-	-	15
TGTGCCAGCAGCTCGCCCCGAGTGTTCCATGGCTACACCTTC	CASSSPRVFHGYTF	TRBV11-3	TRBJ1-2	once	-	14
TGTGCCAGCAGCCCCGGTGCCTTTAATGAAAAACTGTTTTTT	CASSPGAFNEKLFF	TRBV9	TRBJ1-4	-	-	14
TGTGCCAGCAGCTTAGTCGGGGGAGAGACCCAGTACTTC	CASSLVGGETQYF	TRBV11-2	TRBJ2-5	-	-	13
TGTGCCAGCAGCGGCAGCGGGAGGCATCGTTCCGAGCAGTACTTC	CASSGSGRHRSEQYF	TRBV7-6	TRBJ2-7	-	TRBD2	15
TGCAGTTACGTAACGGGACCCATGAACACTGAAGCTTTCTTT	CSYVTGPMNTEAFF	TRBV29-1	TRBJ1-1	few	-	14
TGTGCCAGCAGCTTGGGGCTAGAAGGTCTCGAGCAGTACTTC	CASSLGLEGLEQYF	TRBV5-4	TRBJ2-7	-	-	14
TGTGCCAGCAGTCTACTCGGTCGAGGCTACACCTTC	CASSLLGRGYTF	TRBV25-1	TRBJ1-2	-	-	12
TGTGCCAGTAGTCGGAGGACAGGGGGCTTCCACGAGCAGTACTTC	CASSRRTGGFHEQYF	TRBV19	TRBJ2-7	-	TRBD1	15
TGTGCCAGCAGGGGTGTGTTGAGCAATCAGCCCCAGCATTTT	CASRGVLSNQPQHF	TRBV27	TRBJ1-5	once	-	14
TGCGCCAGCAGTGAGACCCTAGCCTACGAGCAGTACTTC	CASSETLAYEQYF	TRBV10-1	TRBJ2-7	-	-	13
TGCGCCAGCAAGCAGGAGGGAGGAGGCTCCTACAATGAGCAGTTCTTC	CASKQEGGGSYNEQFF	TRBV5-1	TRBJ2-1	-	-	16
TGTGCCAGCAGCTTCGGCGGGAGGAGATTCTCTAGCGAGCAGTACTTC	CASSFGGRRFSSEQYF	TRBV7-9	TRBJ2-7	once	TRBD2	16
TGCAGCGTTGTCGGCAATGAGCAGTTCTTC	CSVVGNEQFF	TRBV29-1	TRBJ2-1	-	-	10
TGTGCCAGCAGCTTGGAACAGGGGGGGCTCAATGAGCAGTTCTTC	CASSLEQGGLNEQFF	TRBV7-8	TRBJ2-1	-	-	15
TGTGCCAGCAGTGAAGACAATTATCAGCCCCAGCATTTT	CASSEDNYQPQHF	TRBV6-1	TRBJ1-5	-	-	13
TGTGCCAGCAGTTTATGGGCGAACACTGAAGCTTTCTTT	CASSLWANTEAFF	TRBV27	TRBJ1-1	-	-	13